This T cell receptor (beta chain) was captured in a study of CD8+ T cells in alopecia areata. Study information: Treatment of the treated patients consisted of oral tofacitinib, 5 to 10 mg twice daily. Study-wide results and limits: On tofacitinib, scalp and blood still held many of the expanded lesional clones.

Sample treatment: oral pan-JAK inhibitor, 5-10 mg twice daily. Researchers took lesional scalp punch biopsies and peripheral blood from people who were alopecia areata patients. The CDR3 is 12 residues long. The germline CDR1 and CDR2 sequences are GTSNPN and SVGIG (reference sequence). V was clipped by 6 bases and J by 8 bases; unmatched bases: 9. Extracted RNA was reverse transcribed, and the resulting cDNA served as sequencing template. Assay used: immunoSEQ multiplex PCR; TCRdb lists only in-frame clones, some missing. The table records under 150,000 clones, approximately 55% of them present only once. About this clone: Its antigen remains unknown.

Here the sequenced sample was CD4+ T cells sorted from blood, taken at week 24, from a patient treated with tofacitinib. The clonotype originates from a human donor with alopecia areata. J is TRBJ1-2 and V is TRBV30; 7 nucleotides line up with TRBD1. CDR3 sequence (DNA): TGTGCCTGTCCCGGACAGGTCTTAGGCTACACCTTC. Residues: CACPGQVLGYTF.